The 4 T cell receptor beta chains below all came from one sample that was sequenced in a study of shared clonotypes between healthy human individuals. Profiled with immunoSEQ multiplex PCR; TCRdb holds only in-frame clones, not every one. The table records approximately 320,000 clones, over 75% of them present only once. Sequences were obtained from memory CD8+ T cells sorted from blood. Subset in this sample: CD45RO+ cells pooled with CCR7-negative TemRA cells. These receptors were taken from a man younger than 35 in good health.

This chain links TRBV6-5 with TRBJ2-3; no clear D. Germline CDR1 reads MNHEY; CDR2 reads SVGAGI. The CDR3 covers 13 residues. The V and J ends lost 4 bases and 9 bases respectively, with 14 bases between them. CDR3 bases: TGTGCCAGCAGTTTCCCCGGTGGAGAAACGCAGTATTTT. Translating it yields CASSFPGGETQYF.

This clone was observed a few times. V and J are TRBV2 and TRBJ1-3; TRBD1 might be the D (5 bases). Germline V gene sequence: CDR1 SNHLY, CDR2 FYNNEI. Trimming stripped 2 bases from V and 0 bases from J, with 11 bases between. The CDR3 runs 16 residues. The CDR3 DNA is TGTGCCAGCAGTGAATGGGACGCCCGCTCTGGAAACACCATATATTTT. Amino acid sequence: CASSEWDARSGNTIYF.

CDR3 nucleotides: TGTGCCAGCAGCTTTCTGGGGGGCCAAGAGACCCAGTACTTC. Its translation: CASSFLGGQETQYF. The rearrangement links TRBV7-9 to TRBJ2-5, with D possibly being TRBD2 (6 bases). The germline V and J ends were trimmed by 3 bases and 1 base, with 9 bases remaining between them. Germline values: CDR1 SEHNR, CDR2 FQNEAQ (reference sequence). The CDR3 runs to 14 residues.

Note on this clone: A junction boundary mismatches the germline segment, possibly from a read error. V gene TRBV4-1 combines with J gene TRBJ2-7; D is unresolved. Germline assignment: CDR1 MGHRA and CDR2 YSYEKL. The CDR3 length is 17 residues. CDR3 protein: CASSQGFMRTPAYQQYF. The CDR3 bases are TGCGCCAGCAGCCAAGGATTTATGAGGACGCCCGCCTACCAGCAGTACTTC.